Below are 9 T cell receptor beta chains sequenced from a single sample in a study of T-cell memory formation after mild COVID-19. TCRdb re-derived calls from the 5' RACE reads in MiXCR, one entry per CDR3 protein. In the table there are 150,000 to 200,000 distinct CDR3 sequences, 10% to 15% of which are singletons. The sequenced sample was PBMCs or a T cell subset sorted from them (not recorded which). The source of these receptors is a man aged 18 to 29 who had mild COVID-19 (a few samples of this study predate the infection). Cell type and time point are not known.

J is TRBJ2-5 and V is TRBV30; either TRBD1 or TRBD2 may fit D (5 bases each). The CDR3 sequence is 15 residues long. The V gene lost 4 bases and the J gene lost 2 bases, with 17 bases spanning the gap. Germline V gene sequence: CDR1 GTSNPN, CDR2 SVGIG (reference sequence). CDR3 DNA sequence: TGTGCCTGGACCTCGGGGCTCGCTCGGCAAGAGACCCAGTACTTC. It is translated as CAWTSGLARQETQYF.

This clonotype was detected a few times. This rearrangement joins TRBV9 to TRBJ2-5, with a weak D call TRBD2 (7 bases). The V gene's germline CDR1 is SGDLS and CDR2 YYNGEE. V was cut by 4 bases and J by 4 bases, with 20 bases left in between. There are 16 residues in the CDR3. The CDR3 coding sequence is TGTGCCAGCAGCCTCCCCCTTGGGGGGGCCCCAGAGACCCAGTACTTC. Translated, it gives CASSLPLGGAPETQYF.

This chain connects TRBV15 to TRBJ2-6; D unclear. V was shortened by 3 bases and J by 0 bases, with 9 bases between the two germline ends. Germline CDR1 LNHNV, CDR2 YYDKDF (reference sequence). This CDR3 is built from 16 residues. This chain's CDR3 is CATSRGRYSGANVLTF. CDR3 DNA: TGTGCCACCAGCAGGGGCAGATACTCTGGGGCCAACGTCCTGACTTTC.

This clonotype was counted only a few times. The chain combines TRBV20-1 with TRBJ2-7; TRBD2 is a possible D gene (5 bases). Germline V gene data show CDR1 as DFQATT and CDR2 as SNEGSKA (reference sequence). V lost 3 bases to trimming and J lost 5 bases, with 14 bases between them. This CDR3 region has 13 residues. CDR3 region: CSASRDTSDEQYF. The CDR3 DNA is TGCAGTGCTAGCCGGGATACCTCTGACGAGCAGTACTTC.

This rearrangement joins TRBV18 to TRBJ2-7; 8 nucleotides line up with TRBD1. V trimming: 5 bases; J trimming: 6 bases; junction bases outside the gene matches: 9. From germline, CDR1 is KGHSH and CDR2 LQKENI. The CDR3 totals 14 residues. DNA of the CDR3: TGTGCCAGCTCATCAAATCAGGGGGCGGGCGAGCAGTACTTC. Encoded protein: CASSSNQGAGEQYF.

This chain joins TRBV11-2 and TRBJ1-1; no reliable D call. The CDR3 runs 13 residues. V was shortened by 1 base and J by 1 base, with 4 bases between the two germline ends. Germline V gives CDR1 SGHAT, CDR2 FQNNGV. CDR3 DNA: TGTGCCAGCAGCTTAGTTCAGAACACTGAAGCTTTCTTT. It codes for CASSLVQNTEAFF.

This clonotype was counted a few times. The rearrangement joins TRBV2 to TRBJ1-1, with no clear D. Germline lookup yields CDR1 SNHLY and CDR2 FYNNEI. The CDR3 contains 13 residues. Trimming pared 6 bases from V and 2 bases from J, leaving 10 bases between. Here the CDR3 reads CASRAIYNTEAFF. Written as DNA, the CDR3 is TGTGCCAGCAGGGCAATATATAACACTGAAGCTTTCTTT.

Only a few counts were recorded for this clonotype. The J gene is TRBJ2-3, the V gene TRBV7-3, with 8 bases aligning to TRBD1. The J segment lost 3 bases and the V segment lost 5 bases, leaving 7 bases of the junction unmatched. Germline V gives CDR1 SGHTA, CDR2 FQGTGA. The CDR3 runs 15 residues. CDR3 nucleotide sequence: TGTGCCAGCAGCCGAGGGCAGGGGGCTACAGATACGCAGTATTTT. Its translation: CASSRGQGATDTQYF.

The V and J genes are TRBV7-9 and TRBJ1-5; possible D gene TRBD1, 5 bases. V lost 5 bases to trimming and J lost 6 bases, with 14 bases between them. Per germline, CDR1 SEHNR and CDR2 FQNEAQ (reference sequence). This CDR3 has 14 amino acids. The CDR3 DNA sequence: TGTGCCAGCAGCCTCGGGACGAGTGGTCAGCCCCAGCATTTT. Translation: CASSLGTSGQPQHF.